This is a list of T cell receptor beta chains from one sample in a study of cytomegalovirus exposure and HLA in healthy donors. The table came from immunoSEQ multiplex PCR; TCRdb's copy has only in-frame clones and leaves some out. The sample contains about 120,000 clones, over 65% of which appear only once. The sample taken for sequencing was PBMCs. All receptors come from a young man in good health and CMV-seropositive. Each CDR3 is given with its conserved first and last residue. The D gene is left open where the match is weak. Clone size is stated in some rows and not others, as once, few, many or a class when expanded.

TRBJ2-7 14 TRBV5-6 - TRBD2 CASSLLAGGHEQYF TGTGCCAGCAGTTTACTAGCGGGGGGCCACGAGCAGTACTTC
TRBJ2-7 15 TRBV6-1 once - CASTDRGGPSYEQYF TGTGCCAGCACCGATCGAGGGGGACCTTCCTACGAGCAGTACTTC
TRBJ1-1 12 TRBV5-4 - - CASSLLNTEAFF TGTGCCAGCAGCCTTCTAAACACTGAAGCTTTCTTT
TRBJ1-2 18 TRBV19 - - CASSINLGTFREDYGYTF TGTGCCAGTAGTATCAATCTGGGGACATTTAGAGAGGACTATGGCTACACCTTC
TRBJ2-3 18 TRBV19 - TRBD2 CASSTRTSGGAGTDTQYF TGTGCCAGTAGTACTCGGACTAGCGGGGGGGCTGGCACAGATACGCAGTATTTT
TRBJ1-4 15 TRBV11-2 - - CASSWEGQFNEKLFF TGTGCCAGCAGCTGGGAGGGGCAGTTTAATGAAAAACTGTTTTTT
TRBJ2-5 14 TRBV4-1 few - CASSQVEILETQYF TGCGCCAGCAGCCAAGTGGAGATATTGGAGACCCAGTACTTC
TRBJ2-3 14 TRBV30 - TRBD1 CAWRGQGLTDTQYF TGTGCCTGGAGGGGACAGGGCCTCACAGATACGCAGTATTTT
TRBJ1-5 16 TRBV5-1 - - CASSLGGGGLSQPQHF TGCGCCAGCAGCTTGGGAGGCGGCGGCCTATCGCAGCCCCAGCATTTT
TRBJ1-1 13 TRBV5-5 - TRBD1 CASSLAGGVEAFF TGTGCCAGCAGCTTGGCAGGGGGCGTTGAAGCTTTCTTT
TRBJ2-2 15 TRBV9 - TRBD1 CASSVEGTGTGELFF TGTGCCAGCAGCGTAGAGGGGACAGGGACCGGGGAGCTGTTTTTT
TRBJ2-6 17 TRBV28 - TRBD1 CASSSVTGGSGANVLTF TGTGCCAGCAGTTCGGTTACAGGGGGCTCTGGGGCCAACGTCCTGACTTTC
TRBJ1-2 14 TRBV11-1 - TRBD1 CASSQGQSSWGYTF TGTGCCAGCAGCCAGGGACAGTCCTCTTGGGGCTACACCTTC
TRBJ1-1 14 TRBV27 - TRBD1 CANCYRGPNTEAFF TGTGCCAACTGTTACAGGGGCCCAAACACTGAAGCTTTCTTT
TRBJ2-1 13 TRBV10-3 - TRBD2 CAIWSGVGNEQFF TGTGCCATCTGGAGCGGGGTAGGCAATGAGCAGTTCTTC
TRBJ2-5 15 TRBV7-2 few - CASSSARISKETQYF TGTGCCAGCAGCTCAGCTAGAATTTCCAAAGAGACCCAGTACTTC
TRBJ2-5 12 TRBV27 - - CASTGRGETQYF TGTGCCAGCACAGGCCGGGGTGAGACCCAGTACTTC
TRBJ2-7 16 TRBV15 - TRBD2 CATSARIAGAADEQYF TGTGCCACCAGCGCACGGATAGCGGGGGCTGCCGACGAGCAGTACTTC
TRBJ1-4 20 TRBV28 - TRBD1 CASSLPTPGTAKRVNEKLFF TGTGCCAGCAGTTTACCGACCCCCGGGACAGCCAAGAGAGTTAATGAAAAACTGTTTTTT
TRBJ1-5 12 TRBV6-6 - - CASSLSGQPQHF TGTGCCAGCAGTCTCAGCGGGCAGCCCCAGCATTTT
TRBJ2-7 12 TRBV19 - - CASAGAPYEQYF TGTGCCAGTGCAGGGGCCCCCTACGAGCAGTACTTC
TRBJ1-1 13 TRBV7-9 - TRBD1 CASSLGGQLEAFF TGTGCCAGCAGCTTAGGGGGACAGCTTGAAGCTTTCTTT
TRBJ2-2 14 TRBV5-1 - - CASSFGVDTGELFF TGCGCCAGCAGCTTCGGGGTGGACACCGGGGAGCTGTTTTTT
TRBJ2-1 13 TRBV5-1 - TRBD1 CASSFGTDNEQFF TGCGCCAGCAGCTTTGGGACAGACAATGAGCAGTTCTTC
TRBJ1-1 14 TRBV19 once - CASRMALRSTEAFF TGTGCCAGTAGGATGGCACTGAGGAGCACTGAAGCTTTCTTT
TRBJ2-3 15 TRBV5-4 few - CASSLVVLPTDTQYF TGTGCCAGCAGCTTGGTTGTCCTCCCCACAGATACGCAGTATTTT
TRBJ1-4 15 TRBV19 few - CASSPTGTGNEKLFF TGTGCCAGTAGTCCTACAGGGACGGGGAATGAAAAACTGTTTTTT
TRBJ2-1 17 TRBV19 - TRBD2 CASSIGTSVSSYNEQFF TGTGCCAGTAGTATCGGGACTAGCGTAAGCTCCTACAATGAGCAGTTCTTC
TRBJ2-5 13 TRBV28 - - CASRWGRVETQYF TGTGCCAGCAGGTGGGGGCGAGTCGAGACCCAGTACTTC
TRBJ1-1 14 TRBV27 - - CASSLSFIDSEAFF TGTGCCAGCAGTTTATCTTTTATCGACAGTGAAGCTTTCTTT
TRBJ2-3 14 TRBV7-9 - - CASSQQGPADTQYF TGTGCCAGCAGCCAGCAGGGGCCGGCAGATACGCAGTATTTT
TRBJ1-1 15 TRBV6-6 - - CASSSTTGLGEEAFF TGTGCCAGCAGTTCCACCACAGGGCTGGGTGAGGAAGCTTTCTTT
TRBJ2-1 14 TRBV5-1 once - CASSTGTVDNEQFF TGCGCCAGCAGCACAGGGACCGTCGACAATGAGCAGTTCTTC
TRBJ1-6 17 TRBV28 once TRBD1 CASSLSWTGGRNSPLHF TGTGCCAGCAGTTTATCGTGGACAGGGGGACGTAATTCACCCCTCCACTTT
TRBJ2-7 16 TRBV4-2 few TRBD1 CASSRYPGQGSYEQYF TGTGCCAGCAGCCGCTACCCGGGACAGGGGTCCTACGAGCAGTACTTC
TRBJ2-3 14 TRBV7-3 - - CASSLGLAPDTQYF TGTGCCAGCAGCTTAGGGCTAGCTCCAGATACGCAGTATTTT
TRBJ2-7 14 TRBV5-6 - - CASSPGSLIYEQYF TGTGCCAGCAGCCCGGGGTCGCTAATCTACGAGCAGTACTTC
TRBJ1-1 15 TRBV7-2 - TRBD1 CASSTTGQMNTEAFF TGTGCCAGCAGCACGACGGGACAGATGAACACTGAAGCTTTCTTT
TRBJ2-4 14 TRBV2 - - CASSTDADGVIQYF TGTGCCAGCAGTACCGACGCGGACGGGGTTATTCAGTACTTC
TRBJ1-1 14 TRBV4-1 - - CASRAGMIETEAFF TGCGCCAGCAGGGCAGGGATGATAGAAACTGAAGCTTTCTTT
TRBJ2-2 17 TRBV5-1 - - CASSRLGSIWDTGELFF TGCGCCAGCAGCCGCCTGGGGAGTATTTGGGACACCGGGGAGCTGTTTTTT